Following are 19 T cell receptor beta chains from one sample sequenced in a study of blood T cell repertoires in COVID-19. The repertoire was sequenced with immunoSEQ multiplex PCR; TCRdb's copy has only in-frame clones and lacks some. The sample comprises under 140,000 clones, 75% to 80% of which are singletons, and approximately 16% rests with the top ten. Sequenced input: peripheral blood. The receptors shown here come from a woman aged 80 or older with active or convalescent COVID-19.

The J gene is TRBJ2-1, the V gene TRBV13; D gene uncertain. CDR1 PRHDT and CDR2 FYEKMQ come from the germline V gene (reference sequence). V lost 2 bases, J lost 3 bases, and 8 bases lay in between. The length of the CDR3 is 14 residues. CDR3 sequence reads: CASSLRASYNEQFF. The CDR3 nucleotides are TGTGCCAGCAGCTTACGTGCTAGCTACAATGAGCAGTTCTTC.

This chain connects TRBV9 to TRBJ2-1, with 10 bases that match TRBD2. CDR3 length: 17 residues. V was clipped by 3 bases and J by 7 bases; unmatched bases: 13. Germline loops: CDR1 SGDLS, CDR2 YYNGEE. The DNA of the CDR3 is TGTGCCAGCAGCGGACCGGGACTAGCGATAATCGGGAATGAGCAGTTCTTC. This encodes CASSGPGLAIIGNEQFF.

This chain joins TRBV2 and TRBJ2-2, with D possibly being TRBD2 (5 bases). Germline CDR1 and CDR2: SNHLY and FYNNEI. The CDR3 sequence is 13 residues long. With 7 bases removed from V and 6 bases from J, the gap between germline ends came to 12 bases. CDR3: CASTWERAGELFF. The CDR3 region has the DNA TGTGCCAGCACGTGGGAGAGGGCCGGGGAGCTGTTTTTT. Using reference TRBV2 and TRBJ2-2 for the parts outside the CDR3, the full variable domain is EPEVTQTPSHQVTQMGQEVILRCVPISNHLYFYWYRQILGQKVEFLVSFYNNEISEKSEIFDDQFSVERPDGSNFTLKIRSTKLEDSAMYFCASTWERAGELFFGEGSRLTVL.

In this sample, this clone turned up a few times. The chain joins TRBV29-1 to TRBJ2-1; no firm D call. Trimming took 6 bases from V and 3 from J, leaving 9 bases between them. Germline CDR1 and CDR2: SQVTM and ANQGSEA. There are 12 residues in the CDR3. The CDR3 nucleotides are TGCAGCGTAACCTCCGGCTACAATGAGCAGTTCTTC. Protein: CSVTSGYNEQFF.

This clone was seen a handful of times. The V gene is TRBV5-1, the J gene TRBJ2-2; 11 positions match TRBD1. Trimming cost V 4 bases and J 6 bases; bases outside gene matches: 2. This CDR3 comprises 14 residues. Germline lookup yields CDR1 SGHRS and CDR2 YFSETQ. CDR3 in DNA: TGCGCCAGCAGCCAGGGACAGGGGGCCGGGGAGCTGTTTTTT. Translating gives CASSQGQGAGELFF.

The chain has TRBV5-4 and TRBJ2-7; the match to TRBD2 covers 13 bases. J gave up 7 bases and V 4 bases, and 11 bases lay outside the gene matches. CDR3 length equals 16 residues. Germline V lookup: CDR1 SGHNT, CDR2 YYREEE (reference sequence). In nucleotides, the CDR3 is TGTGCCAGCAGCCAAGGACTAGCGGGAGCTGGGGGGGAGCAGTACTTC. It specifies CASSQGLAGAGGEQYF. Combining the CDR3 with reference TRBV5-4 and TRBJ2-7 gives the whole variable domain ETGVTQSPTHLIKTRGQQVTLRCSSQSGHNTVSWYQQALGQGPQFIFQYYREEENGRGNFPPRFSGLQFPNYSSELNVNALELDDSALYLCASSQGLAGAGGEQYFGPGTRLTVT.

The chain employs TRBV10-3 and TRBJ2-7; TRBD2 aligns across 7 bases. Germline V gene lookup returns CDR1 ENHRY and CDR2 SYGVKD. J lost 3 bases, V lost 6 bases, and 8 bases had no gene match. The CDR3 is 14 residues long. The CDR3 here is CAIRASGILYEQYF. DNA for the CDR3: TGTGCCATCAGGGCTAGCGGCATCCTCTACGAGCAGTACTTC.

This clone was seen a few times. This rearrangement joins TRBV12-3 or TRBV12-4 to TRBJ1-5, with D possibly TRBD1 on 5 matching bases. The V end was cut by 5 bases, the J end by 11 bases, with 13 bases between. The CDR3 spans 12 residues. CDR3 nucleotides: TGTGCCAGCAGTGGGTTTCCGGGGGCCCAGCATTTT. Translated, it gives CASSGFPGAQHF.

The table lists this clone with a few counts. The V and J genes are TRBV2 and TRBJ2-1; TRBD2 might be the D (6 bases). The CDR3 is made up of 14 amino acids. The ends were cut back, 6 bases at V and 6 bases at J, with 15 bases in the middle. Germline V CDR1 and CDR2: SNHLY, FYNNEI. CDR3 loop: CASSAWRVGNEQFF. The DNA for the CDR3 is TGTGCCAGCAGCGCCTGGAGGGTGGGCAATGAGCAGTTCTTC.

V and J are TRBV6-5 and TRBJ2-7; 8 bases agree with TRBD1. This CDR3 is 15 amino acids long. Germline V gene data show CDR1 as MNHEY and CDR2 as SVGAGI. V lost 5 bases and J lost 1; bases outside the gene matches: 7. Here the CDR3 DNA reads TGTGCCAGCAGTCAACCGGGACAGGTTTCCTACGAGCAGTACTTC. It is translated as CASSQPGQVSYEQYF.

This clone was observed once. The genes are TRBV19 and TRBJ1-3, with TRBD1 matching 7 bases. V gave up 4 bases and J gave up 5 bases; unmatched junction bases: 2. Germline loops: CDR1 LNHDA, CDR2 SQIVND (reference sequence). The CDR3 loop spans 13 amino acids. CDR3 protein: CASSTGQRNTIYF. The CDR3, as DNA: TGTGCCAGTAGTACGGGACAGCGAAACACCATATATTTT.

This clone was observed a handful of times. This chain links TRBV7-9 with TRBJ2-7, with D unresolved. The CDR3 sequence is 16 residues long. V lost 0 bases to trimming and J lost 5 bases, with 17 bases between them. Germline-derived CDR1 and CDR2 are SEHNR and FQNEAQ (reference sequence). The CDR3 spells CASSLAIRFLGDEQYF. CDR3 coding DNA: TGTGCCAGCAGCTTAGCGATTAGGTTTTTGGGCGACGAGCAGTACTTC. Full variable domain (outside the CDR3, taken from reference TRBV7-9 and TRBJ2-7): DTGVSQNPRHKITKRGQNVTFRCDPISEHNRLYWYRQTLGQGPEFLTYFQNEAQLEKSRLLSDRFSAERPKGSFSTLEIQRTEQGDSAMYLCASSLAIRFLGDEQYFGPGTRLTVT.

This rearrangement joins TRBV7-6 to TRBJ2-2; TRBD2 is a possible D gene (5 bases). The CDR3 loop spans 17 amino acids. Germline V CDR1 and CDR2: SGHVS, FNYEAQ. V was clipped by 3 bases and J by 0 bases, with 14 bases between them. The CDR3: CASSFLGIASNTGELFF. CDR3 coding DNA: TGTGCCAGCAGCTTCCTGGGAATAGCGTCGAACACCGGGGAGCTGTTTTTT.

The chain combines TRBV2 with TRBJ2-1, with 7 nucleotides matching TRBD2. The J segment lost 2 bases and the V segment lost 2 bases, leaving 9 bases of the junction unmatched. The length of the CDR3 is 17 residues. Germline-derived CDR1 and CDR2 are SNHLY and FYNNEI. In DNA, the CDR3 is TGTGCCAGCAGTGAATTAGTCGGACTAGAAACCTACAATGAGCAGTTCTTC. Translation gives CASSELVGLETYNEQFF.

The gene calls are TRBV2 and TRBJ1-5; maybe TRBD1 (6 bases). The CDR3 contains 14 residues. Germline V gene data show CDR1 as SNHLY and CDR2 as FYNNEI. The V end was cut by 5 bases, the J end by 4 bases, with 12 bases between. The CDR3 is CASSRTVSNQPQHF. The DNA for the CDR3 is TGTGCCAGCAGTCGGACAGTATCAAATCAGCCCCAGCATTTT.

This chain links TRBV29-1 with TRBJ2-7; D gene ambiguous. The CDR3 is 11 amino acids. V was cut by 2 bases and J by 6 bases, with 8 bases left in between. Germline V gives CDR1 SQVTM, CDR2 ANQGSEA. CDR3 sequence: CSVEIPGEQYF. Written as DNA, the CDR3 is TGCAGCGTTGAAATACCGGGCGAGCAGTACTTC.

J is TRBJ1-6 and V is TRBV9; 8 bases match TRBD1. The CDR3 loop spans 16 amino acids. J gave up 7 bases and V 4 bases, and 10 bases lay outside the gene matches. Germline values: CDR1 SGDLS, CDR2 YYNGEE. DNA of the CDR3: TGTGCCAGCAGCTCCGGGACAGGCCGGGGGAATTCACCCCTCCACTTT. It is translated as CASSSGTGRGNSPLHF. The complete variable domain, with remaining parts taken from reference TRBV9 and TRBJ1-6, reads DSGVTQTPKHLITATGQRVTLRCSPRSGDLSVYWYQQSLDQGLQFLIQYYNGEERAKGNILERFSAQQFPDLHSELNLSSLELGDSALYFCASSSGTGRGNSPLHFGNGTRLTVT.

This rearrangement joins TRBV6-1 to TRBJ1-3; D is ambiguous. Trimming took 2 bases from V and 2 from J, leaving 13 bases between them. Germline-derived CDR1 and CDR2 are MNHNS and SASEGT. The CDR3 extends over 16 amino acids. CDR3 nucleotides: TGTGCCAGCAGTGAACAGGTAACAGCCACTGGAAACACCATATATTTT. Amino acids: CASSEQVTATGNTIYF.

This chain links TRBV2 with TRBJ2-1; 7 nucleotides align to TRBD2. The trim removed 5 bases at V and 6 bases at J, leaving 10 bases unmatched. CDR1 and CDR2 from the germline V gene are SNHLY and FYNNEI. The CDR3 runs to 15 residues. CDR3 sequence (DNA): TGTGCCAGCAGTCAAAGCGGGATGGGTCTCAATGAGCAGTTCTTC. Protein sequence: CASSQSGMGLNEQFF. The variable domain in full, completed from reference TRBV2 and TRBJ2-1, reads EPEVTQTPSHQVTQMGQEVILRCVPISNHLYFYWYRQILGQKVEFLVSFYNNEISEKSEIFDDQFSVERPDGSNFTLKIRSTKLEDSAMYFCASSQSGMGLNEQFFGPGTRLTVL.